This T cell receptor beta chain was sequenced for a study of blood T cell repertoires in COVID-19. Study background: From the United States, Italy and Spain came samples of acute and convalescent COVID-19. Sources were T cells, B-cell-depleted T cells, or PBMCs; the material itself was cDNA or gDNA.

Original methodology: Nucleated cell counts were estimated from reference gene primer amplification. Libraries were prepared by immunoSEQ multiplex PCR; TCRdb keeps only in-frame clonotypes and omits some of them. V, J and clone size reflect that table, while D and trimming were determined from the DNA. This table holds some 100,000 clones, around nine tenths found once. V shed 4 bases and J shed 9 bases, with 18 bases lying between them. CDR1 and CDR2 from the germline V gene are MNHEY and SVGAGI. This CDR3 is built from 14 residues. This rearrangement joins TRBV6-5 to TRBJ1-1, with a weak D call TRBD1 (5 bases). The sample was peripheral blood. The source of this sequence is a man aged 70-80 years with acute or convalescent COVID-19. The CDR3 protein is CASSSGRGGGQAFF. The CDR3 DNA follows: TGTGCCAGCAGTTCCGGACGTGGGGGGGGTCAAGCTTTCTTT.